Below, 19 T cell receptor beta chains from the same sample are listed, as sequenced in a study of post-analysis software for immune sequencing data. Tagging with unique molecular identifiers was a feature of the TCR beta cDNA libraries. In TCRdb, the PCR reads were re-called with MiXCR into one record per CDR3 protein. This table holds over 150,000 distinct CDR3 sequences, about 37% found once. Material: blood, obtained after autologous hematopoietic stem cell transplantation. The receptor source for this set is a girl under 18 with multiple sclerosis.

The V call is TRBV20-1, the J call TRBJ2-7; weak D call: TRBD2 (6 bases). With 0 bases removed from V and 6 bases from J, the gap between germline ends came to 18 bases. Looked up from germline, CDR1 is DFQATT and CDR2 is SNEGSKA (reference sequence). This CDR3 is built from 15 residues. The CDR3 sequence: CSARDIGGKGGEQYF. The CDR3 DNA sequence: TGCAGTGCTAGAGACATCGGGGGAAAAGGTGGCGAGCAGTACTTC.

This clonotype was picked up a small number of times. The chain has TRBV7-2 and TRBJ2-4; D uncertain. Trimming took off 1 base at V and 1 base at J, with 11 bases between the two ends. The V gene's germline CDR1 is SGHTA and CDR2 FQGNSA. The CDR3 has 16 residues. DNA for the CDR3: TGTGCCAGCAGCTTAGTGAGTCTAGGCGCCAAAAACATTCAGTACTTC. Encoded protein: CASSLVSLGAKNIQYF.

This clonotype was detected many times. The chain carries TRBV12-3 or TRBV12-4 and TRBJ2-7; no firm D call. CDR3 length: 14 residues. V lost 6 bases to trimming and J lost 5 bases, with 17 bases between them. The CDR3 here is CASSSSRFLDEQYF. CDR3 nucleotide sequence: TGTGCCAGCAGCTCATCCAGATTCTTGGACGAGCAGTACTTC.

This clonotype was seen only a few times. One base away lies a much larger clone, so this may be a sequencing read error. The conserved final phenylalanine or tryptophan is absent from the CDR3, which likely points to a read error. This rearrangement joins TRBV6-1 to TRBJ2-1; TRBD2 aligns across 10 bases. The CDR3 length is 15 residues. V was pared by 5 bases and J by 5 bases, with 6 bases of the junction left unmatched. From germline, CDR1 is MNHNS and CDR2 SASEGT. CDR3 bases: TGTGCCAGCAGTCCGGGACTAGCGATTGACAATGAGCAGTTCTGC. It encodes CASSPGLAIDNEQFC.

Regarding this clonotype: Possible read error: a much larger clone is one base away. The rearrangement uses TRBV20-1 and TRBJ2-3; 11 bases agree with TRBD1. After removal of 6 bases from V and 5 bases from J, the junction contained 10 bases not matched to a gene. Germline CDR1 and CDR2: DFQATT and SNEGSKA (reference sequence). This CDR3 is 15 amino acids long. The CDR3 bases are TGCAGTGCCGGACAAGACGGGACAGGGGGAGATACGCAGTATTTT. The encoded protein is CSAGQDGTGGDTQYF.

The chain recombines TRBV6-2 or TRBV6-3 with TRBJ2-7; D may match TRBD1 or TRBD2 (5 bases each). CDR3 length equals 16 residues. The V end was cut by 5 bases, the J end by 4 bases, with 21 bases between. Germline V CDR1 and CDR2: MNHEY, SVGEGT. CDR3 nucleotides: TGTGCCAGCAGTCTTCCCCCGACCCGGGGCACGTACGAGCAGTACTTC. It codes for CASSLPPTRGTYEQYF.

This sequence joins TRBV29-1 and TRBJ2-1; 7 nucleotides align to TRBD1. Trimming at V came to 7 bases and at J to 5 bases, leaving 8 bases not matched to a gene. The germline gives CDR1 SQVTM, CDR2 ANQGSEA. CDR3 length equals 13 residues. The CDR3 DNA is TGCAGCGCAGAAAGGACAGGCAACAATGAGCAGTTCTTC. Translating gives CSAERTGNNEQFF.

This clonotype has just a few counts. The chain links TRBV10-3 to TRBJ2-5; 8 bases are shared with TRBD2. V trimming: 4 bases; J trimming: 2 bases; junction bases outside the gene matches: 3. Germline V gives CDR1 ENHRY, CDR2 SYGVKD. The CDR3 is made up of 14 amino acids. CDR3: CAISAGTRQETQYF. Written as DNA, the CDR3 is TGTGCCATCAGTGCCGGGACTAGGCAAGAGACCCAGTACTTC.

V usage is TRBV9 and J usage is TRBJ2-3; D call uncertain. The V gene's germline CDR1 is SGDLS and CDR2 YYNGEE. The V and J ends lost 0 bases and 5 bases respectively, with 10 bases between them. The CDR3 runs 14 residues. The CDR3 nucleotides are TGTGCCAGCAGCGTAGCCCCACTGGGAGATACGCAGTATTTT. Translation gives CASSVAPLGDTQYF.

This clonotype was recorded a few times. V usage is TRBV27 and J usage is TRBJ2-3; weak D call: TRBD2 (6 bases). The CDR3 runs to 14 residues. Trimming pared 6 bases from V and 1 base from J, leaving 11 bases between. CDR1 is MNHEY and CDR2 is SMNVEV in the germline V gene (reference sequence). CDR3 region: CASREEGGTDTQYF. The CDR3 DNA follows: TGTGCCAGCAGAGAGGAGGGTGGCACAGATACGCAGTATTTT.

The rearrangement links TRBV7-9 to TRBJ2-3; 10 bases agree with TRBD2. Trimming cost V 3 bases and J 10 bases; bases outside gene matches: 13. CDR1 SEHNR and CDR2 FQNEAQ come from the germline V gene (reference sequence). The CDR3 loop spans 16 amino acids. The CDR3 coding sequence is TGTGCCAGCAGCTTGGCCGGGACTAGCGAAGGGGTAGCGCAGTATTTT. It yields the protein CASSLAGTSEGVAQYF.

This clonotype has only a few counts. The chain is built from TRBV20-1 and TRBJ2-7; D is unresolved. V lost 4 bases and J lost 7, with 20 bases in between. Germline V gene data show CDR1 as DFQATT and CDR2 as SNEGSKA (reference sequence). The CDR3 totals 14 residues. The CDR3: CSANLEGDMGEQYF. As DNA, the CDR3 is TGCAGTGCTAACCTCGAAGGCGATATGGGGGAGCAGTACTTC.

The V call is TRBV6-5, the J call TRBJ1-2, with 7 bases fitting TRBD1. The trim removed 7 bases at V and 4 bases at J, leaving 9 bases unmatched. This CDR3 spans 14 amino acids. CDR1 is MNHEY, CDR2 SVGAGI, per germline. As DNA, the CDR3 is TGTGCCAGCACCCGACAGGGAGGTAGCTATGGCTACACCTTC. It translates to CASTRQGGSYGYTF.

The chain combines TRBV2 with TRBJ1-4; no definite D call. Germline V gene sequence: CDR1 SNHLY, CDR2 FYNNEI. V was shortened by 4 bases and J by 8 bases, with 5 bases between the two germline ends. This CDR3 spans 11 amino acids. The CDR3 DNA reads as TGTGCCAGCAGTGTTGGGGAAAAACTGTTTTTT. Encoded protein: CASSVGEKLFF.

The gene calls are TRBV7-9 and TRBJ1-5; D may be TRBD1 (5 bases). V dropped 6 bases and J dropped 2 bases, with 14 bases sitting between them. The CDR3 has 15 residues. Germline V gene lookup returns CDR1 SEHNR and CDR2 FQNEAQ (reference sequence). CDR3 nucleotides: TGTGCCAGCAGTTCACCCGGGACGGGCAATCAGCCCCAGCATTTT. Protein: CASSSPGTGNQPQHF.

The J gene is TRBJ2-3, the V gene TRBV4-3; 11 nucleotides align to TRBD1. Trimming removed 5 bases from V and 4 bases from J; junction bases left unmatched: 11. The CDR3 runs to 17 residues. Germline CDR1 is LGHNA and CDR2 is YSLEER. The CDR3 nucleotides read TGCGCCAGCAGCTCAAGCCTGGACAGGGGGCGCGCAGATACGCAGTATTTT. Translated: CASSSSLDRGRADTQYF.

The chain recombines TRBV7-2 with TRBJ2-5; 7 bases agree with TRBD2. CDR1 is SGHTA and CDR2 is FQGNSA in the germline V gene. The CDR3 totals 14 residues. V was clipped by 3 bases and J by 4 bases; unmatched bases: 5. In DNA, the CDR3 is TGTGCCAGCAGCTTGGGCGGGAGTACAGAGACCCAGTACTTC. Amino acid sequence: CASSLGGSTETQYF.

This clonotype was counted a few times. The genes are TRBV7-9 and TRBJ1-5; D gene unclear. This CDR3 comprises 14 residues. Per the germline V gene, CDR1 is SEHNR and CDR2 is FQNEAQ (reference sequence). The V end lost 3 bases, the J end lost 0 bases, and 6 bases lay between the germline ends. Here the CDR3 reads CASSLGHSNQPQHF. DNA for the CDR3: TGTGCCAGCAGCTTGGGCCATAGCAATCAGCCCCAGCATTTT.

The chain joins TRBV29-1 to TRBJ2-1; TRBD1 might be the D (6 bases). The J call is doubtful: the DNA matches TRBJ2-7 better. Germline CDR1 reads SQVTM; CDR2 reads ANQGSEA. The CDR3 loop spans 10 amino acids. The CDR3 loop reads CSVGDNEQYF. Written as DNA, the CDR3 is TGCAGCGTTGGGGACAATGAGCAGTACTTC.